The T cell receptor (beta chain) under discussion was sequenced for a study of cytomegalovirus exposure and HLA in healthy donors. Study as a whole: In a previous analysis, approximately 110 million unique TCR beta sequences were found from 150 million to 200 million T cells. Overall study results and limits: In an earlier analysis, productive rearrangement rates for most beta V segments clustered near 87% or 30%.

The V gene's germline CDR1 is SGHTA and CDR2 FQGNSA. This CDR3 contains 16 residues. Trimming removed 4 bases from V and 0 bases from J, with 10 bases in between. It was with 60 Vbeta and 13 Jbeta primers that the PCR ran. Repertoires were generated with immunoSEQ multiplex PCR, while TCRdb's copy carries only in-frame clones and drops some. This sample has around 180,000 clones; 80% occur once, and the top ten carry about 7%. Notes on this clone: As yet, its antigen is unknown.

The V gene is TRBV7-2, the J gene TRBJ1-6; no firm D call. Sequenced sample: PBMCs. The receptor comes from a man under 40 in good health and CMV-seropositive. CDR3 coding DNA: TGTGCCAGCAGCTCCAACCCCGGCTCCTATAATTCACCCCTCCACTTT. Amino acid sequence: CASSSNPGSYNSPLHF.